These 11 T cell receptor beta chains came from one sample sequenced in a study of somatic mutations in cytotoxic T cells in rheumatoid arthritis. The repertoire was sequenced with immunoSEQ multiplex PCR; TCRdb's copy has only in-frame clones and lacks some. Of 15,000 to 20,000 clones listed, 70% to 80% are singletons. Sequenced material: CD8+ T cells sorted from blood. The receptors shown here come from an adult with rheumatoid arthritis.

CDR3 amino acids: CASSMRTGATGELFF. In nucleotides, the CDR3 is TGTGCCAGCAGTATGAGGACGGGGGCCACCGGGGAGCTGTTTTTT. This chain connects TRBV6-4 to TRBJ2-2; D may match TRBD1 or TRBD2 (6 bases each). Germline CDR1 is MRHNA and CDR2 is SNTAGT. V was clipped by 5 bases and J by 4 bases, with 14 bases between them. The CDR3 spans 15 residues.

J is TRBJ2-2 and V is TRBV7-6, with 7 bases matching TRBD2. The junction had 3 bases not matched to a gene; V was cut back by 5 bases and J by 0 bases. The CDR3 contains 15 residues. Germline CDR1 reads SGHVS; CDR2 reads FNYEAQ. Here the CDR3 DNA reads TGTGCCAGCAGCCGGGGGGATACGAACACCGGGGAGCTGTTTTTT. This codes for CASSRGDTNTGELFF.

This clone was detected a few times. V and J are TRBV27 and TRBJ1-5; tentatively, D is TRBD1 (6 bases). V lost 0 bases and J 6 bases, leaving 9 bases between the germline ends. CDR3 size: 14 residues. The germline V gene encodes CDR1 MNHEY and CDR2 SMNVEV (reference sequence). As DNA, the CDR3 is TGTGCCAGCAGTTTATCAGGGGGGGGTCAGCCCCAGCATTTT. This gives the protein CASSLSGGGQPQHF.

This clone came up a few times. The chain employs TRBV13 and TRBJ1-3; D is ambiguous. The germline CDR1 and CDR2 sequences are PRHDT and FYEKMQ (reference sequence). CDR3 length: 13 amino acids. The V end was cut by 5 bases, the J end by 4 bases, with 9 bases between. This chain's CDR3 is CASSLPQGNTIYF. CDR3 bases: TGTGCCAGCAGCCTCCCTCAAGGAAACACCATATATTTT.

By share, this clone counts as medium-sized (0.01 to 0.1%). The chain recombines TRBV4-2 with TRBJ2-1; 10 positions match TRBD1. J lost 6 bases, V lost 7 bases, and 6 bases had no gene match. Germline V gene sequence: CDR1 LGHNA, CDR2 YNFKEQ. This CDR3 region has 14 residues. The CDR3 is CASKGTGDSNEQFF. Written as DNA, the CDR3 is TGTGCCAGCAAGGGGACAGGGGACTCCAATGAGCAGTTCTTC.

This clone was observed a single time. The rearrangement links TRBV2 to TRBJ2-3; 11 bases line up with TRBD2. J was trimmed by 1 base and V by 8 bases; bases with no gene match: 2. In germline, CDR1 is SNHLY, CDR2 FYNNEI. CDR3 length equals 14 residues. CDR3 nucleotides: TGTGCCAGCCCGGGACTAGCGGGCACAGATACGCAGTATTTT. Translating it yields CASPGLAGTDTQYF.

This clone has a single count. The DNA for the CDR3 is TGTGCCAGCAGTTACTCGGCGGGGATGAACACTGAAGCTTTCTTT. Translated, it gives CASSYSAGMNTEAFF. The V and J genes are TRBV6-5 and TRBJ1-1, with D uncertain. The CDR3 has 15 residues. Trimming pared 0 bases from V and 0 bases from J, leaving 8 bases between. Per the germline V gene, CDR1 is MNHEY and CDR2 is SVGAGI.

CDR3 sequence reads: CAISESPRDEQYV. The CDR3 coding sequence is TGTGCCATCAGTGAGTCCCCCCGGGACGAGCAGTACGTC. The chain links TRBV6-5 to TRBJ2-7, with D unclear. The germline V gene has CDR1 MNHEY and CDR2 SVGAGI. The CDR3 is 13 amino acids.

This chain uses TRBV28 with TRBJ2-1; TRBD2 agrees at 8 bases. The CDR3 extends over 15 amino acids. CDR1 and CDR2 from the germline V gene are MDHEN and SYDVKM. The junction had 5 bases not matched to a gene; V was cut back by 1 base and J by 6 bases. CDR3 bases: TGTGCCAGCAGTTTATATTCCGGGGGGGCCAATGAGCAGTTCTTC. This gives the protein CASSLYSGGANEQFF.

The gene calls are TRBV7-9 and TRBJ1-1; no clear D gene. The CDR3 spans 12 residues. Germline values: CDR1 SEHNR, CDR2 FQNEAQ (reference sequence). Trimming pared 3 bases from V and 5 bases from J, leaving 7 bases between. The CDR3 sequence: CASSFVQTEAFF. The CDR3 DNA is TGTGCCAGCAGCTTCGTACAGACTGAAGCTTTCTTT.

This chain links TRBV5-5 with TRBJ1-6; unclear D gene. The CDR3 covers 14 residues. Germline loops: CDR1 SGHKS, CDR2 YYEKEE (reference sequence). The V end lost 0 bases, the J end lost 9 bases, and 10 bases lay between the germline ends. For the CDR3, the DNA is TGTGCCAGCAGCTTGGAATTTTGGGGTTCACCCCTCCACTTT. Translation gives CASSLEFWGSPLHF.